This TCR beta chain was sequenced for a study of blood T cell repertoires in COVID-19. On the study more broadly: Italy, Spain and the United States were the sources of the convalescent and acute COVID-19 samples. Sample material is recorded as cDNA or gDNA derived from T cells, B-cell-depleted T cells, or PBMCs.

V lost 0 bases and J lost 2, with 12 bases in between. The CDR3 is 16 residues long. Germline CDR1 is MDHEN and CDR2 is SYDVKM. As processed by the authors: Reference gene primer amplification in the assay estimated nucleated cell counts. TCRdb's copy holds only in-frame clones and misses some; the assay was immunoSEQ multiplex PCR. The V and J calls and clone size were taken over from that table, and D and trimming were inferred from the DNA. The sample contains some 150,000 clones, roughly 76% of which appear only once. The V and J genes are TRBV28 and TRBJ2-3, with D perhaps TRBD2 (6 bases). This clonotype originated in a woman aged 50 to 60 with active or convalescent COVID-19. The sample was peripheral blood. The CDR3, as DNA: TGTGCCAGCAGTTTATGGGTAGCGGCGGTCACAGATACGCAGTATTTT. Its translation is CASSLWVAAVTDTQYF. Complete variable domain (other parts from reference TRBV28 and TRBJ2-3): DVKVTQSSRYLVKRTGEKVFLECVQDMDHENMFWYRQDPGLGLRLIYFSYDVKMKEKGDIPEGYSVSREKKERFSLILESASTNQTSMYLCASSLWVAAVTDTQYFGPGTRLTVL.